This TCR beta chain was observed in a study of T-cell reconstitution after alpha-beta-depleted transplantation in children. CDR3 size: 11 residues. The V end was cut by 0 bases, the J end by 8 bases, with 4 bases between. CDR1 is GTSNPN and CDR2 is SVGIG in the germline V gene (reference sequence). Unique molecular identifiers were used in preparing the TCRbeta library. TCRdb fed the PCR reads into MiXCR, producing one record per CDR3 protein. The table lists about 460,000 distinct CDR3 sequences, approximately 12% of them singletons. Sample: PBMCs from the stem cell graft donor, taken from the stem cell graft. This receptor was identified in a human donor who donated a stem cell graft to a child with combined immunodeficiency. The chain couples TRBV30 to TRBJ1-4, with D uncertain. CDR3 loop: CAWSVLEKLFF. The CDR3 DNA is TGTGCCTGGAGTGTACTGGAAAAACTGTTTTTT.